This TCR beta chain originates from a study of cytomegalovirus exposure and HLA in healthy donors. The CDR3 runs to 14 residues. Trimming stripped 2 bases from V and 3 bases from J, with 10 bases between. Germline lookup yields CDR1 SGHTA and CDR2 FQGNSA. Researchers ran the PCR with 60 Vbeta and 13 Jbeta primers. TCRdb's table, derived via immunoSEQ multiplex PCR, lists solely in-frame clones and lacks some. This table holds about 160,000 clones. This TCR was sampled from a woman in her sixties in good health and CMV-seronegative. V is TRBV7-2 and J is TRBJ1-1, with unresolved D. The source material was PBMCs. CDR3 loop: CASSLRYQDTEAFF. The CDR3 DNA reads TGTGCCAGCAGCTTACGTTATCAGGACACTGAAGCTTTCTTT.